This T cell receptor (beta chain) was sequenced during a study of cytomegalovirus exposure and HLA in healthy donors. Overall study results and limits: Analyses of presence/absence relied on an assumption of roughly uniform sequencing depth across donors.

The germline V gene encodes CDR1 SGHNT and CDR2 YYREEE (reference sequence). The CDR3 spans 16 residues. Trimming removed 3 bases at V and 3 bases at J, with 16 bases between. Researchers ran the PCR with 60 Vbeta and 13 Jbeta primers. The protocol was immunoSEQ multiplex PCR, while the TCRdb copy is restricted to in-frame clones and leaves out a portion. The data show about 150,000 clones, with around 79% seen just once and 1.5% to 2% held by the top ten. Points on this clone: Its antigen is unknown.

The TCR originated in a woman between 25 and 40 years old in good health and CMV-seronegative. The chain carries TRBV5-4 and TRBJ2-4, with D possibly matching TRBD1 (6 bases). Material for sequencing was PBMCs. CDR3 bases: TGTGCCAGCAGCTCCCCTCGAGGGGGATACAAAAACATTCAGTACTTC. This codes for CASSSPRGGYKNIQYF.